The 3 T cell receptor beta chains below come from one sample, sequenced in a study of blood T cell repertoires in COVID-19 (dated by TCRdb to 2018 to 2020). The receptor library was made with the immunoSEQ multiplex PCR assay. Held by TCRdb, this immuneACCESS table contains in-frame sequences only and omits some clones. Under half of the omission traces to an unresolved V gene where checked; the cause of the rest is unknown. Here the sample has about 140,000 clones; around nine tenths occur a single time. About 5% of the sample goes to the ten largest clones. Sequences were obtained from peripheral blood. The receptors here all came from a human donor in a cohort sampled during active COVID-19.

This clone occurred once. This chain connects TRBV28 to TRBJ1-1; TRBD1 aligns across 9 bases. The germline V gene encodes CDR1 MDHEN and CDR2 SYDVKM. The CDR3 spans 14 residues. Trimming at V came to 9 bases and at J to 1 base, leaving 6 bases not matched to a gene. CDR3 amino acids: CASPPDRGNTEAFF. The CDR3 DNA sequence: TGTGCCAGTCCTCCGGACAGGGGGAACACTGAAGCTTTCTTT.

The V call is TRBV2, the J call TRBJ2-5; D remains unclear. Germline V lookup: CDR1 SNHLY, CDR2 FYNNEI. Trimming cost V 1 base and J 6 bases, with 9 bases left between them. This CDR3 has 13 amino acids. Here the CDR3 DNA reads TGTGCCAGCAGTGAAGGTTCGCGGCAGACCCAGTACTTC. This sequence encodes CASSEGSRQTQYF.

The V gene is TRBV6-6, the J gene TRBJ2-7, with D tentatively TRBD2 (6 bases). The V gene lost 2 bases and the J gene lost 3 bases, with 8 bases spanning the gap. The CDR3 extends over 13 amino acids. The germline gives CDR1 MNHNY, CDR2 SVGAGI (reference sequence). The CDR3 nucleotides read TGTGCCAGCAGTTACGGGGACTTCTACGAGCAGTACTTC. This sequence encodes CASSYGDFYEQYF.